Included here is one T cell receptor beta chain sequence, with context. The clone's antigen remains unknown. Base qualities were left out, and no much larger clone turns up one base away. The trim is 0 bases for V and 9 bases for J, with a gap of 12 bases between the germline ends. The germline V gene yields SGHTA for CDR1 and FQGNSA for CDR2. The cysteine opens and the phenylalanine closes a CDR3 of 15 amino acids. The kept DNA is CDR3 alone, 45 bases in frame from the first base. The data stem from a study of blood T cell repertoires in COVID-19 (dated by TCRdb to between 2020 and 2021). Study-wide context: Samples from collaborators originated in the United States, Italy and Spain and spanned both the acute and convalescent phases of COVID-19. The material from the prospective study consisted of cDNA or gDNA derived from T cells, B-cell-depleted T cells, or PBMCs. Deeply sampled blood TCRbeta repertoires from subjects exposed to, actively infected with, or recovered from COVID-19 were included in the dataset. The repertoires were released in a freely available public database meant as a resource for research on the immune response to SARS-CoV-2. The samples were drawn from the first 160 participants of the ongoing ImmuneRACE study and from 1,254 subjects provided by 6 global collaborators. The sample metadata nearly always contained a de-identified subject ID, COVID-19 status, age in years and sex. Where available, HLA class I and class II types were obtained from metadata supplied by the sample provider rather than from assay-based typing. The investigation overall reported the following: How much clinical and demographic metadata was included differed by source and by participant, and the metadata was provided uncurated.

TCRbeta CDR3 regions were amplified from genomic DNA using the immunoSEQ Assay, a bias-controlled multiplex PCR. The authors' analysis ran thus. Nucleated cell counts per sample were estimated from amplification of reference gene primers within the assay. Sequence reads were collapsed and filtered to measure the absolute abundance of every unique TCRbeta CDR3 rearrangement. Productive Simpson clonality was computed per sample as the square root of Simpson's diversity index over productive rearrangements. TCRdb holds this immuneACCESS table with in-frame rearrangements only. Some clones are missing; in checked studies, unresolved V genes explain under half, and the rest has no known cause. V and J calls and clone size are copied from that table; D and trimming were computed from the DNA. For this sample there are around 120,000 clones; 60% to 85% appear just once. The top ten clonotypes cover 2.3% of the sample.

Whole blood was collected in K2EDTA tubes by collaborating institutions according to the institutions' own protocols. For TCRbeta analysis, collaborators shipped samples as frozen whole blood, isolated PBMCs, or DNA extracted from either of those sample types. In this chain, TRBV7-2 is recombined with TRBJ1-6; D gene: possibly TRBD1, on 6 matching bases. This sequence originates from a man between 65 and 80 years old with acute or convalescent COVID-19. Sequenced input: peripheral blood. The CDR3 amino acid sequence is: CASSLAGRGRSPLHF. The sequenced DNA is TGTGCCAGCAGCTTAGCGGGGCGGGGGCGTTCACCCCTCCACTTT.